This TCR beta chain was obtained from a study of technical replicates of blood from a few donors. V was pared by 2 bases and J by 0 bases, with 8 bases between. Germline CDR1 is LNHDA and CDR2 is SQIVND (reference sequence). The CDR3 is 15 amino acids. Profiled with immunoSEQ multiplex PCR; TCRdb holds only in-frame clones, not every one. The data show 15,000 to 20,000 clones, with about nine tenths seen just once and around 13% held by the top ten. The sample taken for sequencing was PBMCs. This chain connects TRBV19 to TRBJ1-3; D is uncertain. The TCR sequence derives from a human donor in good health. In DNA form, the CDR3 reads TGTGCCAGTAGTATATTCGGGGACTCTGGAAACACCATATATTTT. It codes for CASSIFGDSGNTIYF.